This T cell receptor (beta chain) was obtained from a study of T-cell reconstitution after alpha-beta-depleted transplantation in children. Study results and caveats: Newly made T cells mostly supplied T-cell counts and diversity one year after transplant.

Preparation of the TCRbeta library involved a method that used unique molecular identifiers. TCRdb re-called the PCR reads through MiXCR, storing one row per CDR3 protein. The sample lists nearly 250,000 distinct CDR3 sequences, roughly 8% seen once, with roughly 5.8% in the top ten. This clonotype was counted ten times or more. Its antigen is unknown. V was pared by 4 bases and J by 0 bases, with 6 bases of the junction left unmatched. Germline V gene sequence: CDR1 LGHNA, CDR2 YSLEER. The CDR3 runs to 17 residues. The TCR was taken from a male patient aged 5 to 17 who had a stem cell transplant for acute lymphoblastic leukemia, so the T cells may come from the graft donor. The chain joins TRBV4-3 to TRBJ2-2; TRBD1 aligns across 9 bases. Specimen: PBMCs, mostly from graft donor cells, collected 180 days after TCRalphabeta/CD19-depleted stem cell transplant. DNA for the CDR3: TGCGCCAGCAGCCCCTTCGACAGGGGGGCGAACACCGGGGAGCTGTTTTTT. This encodes CASSPFDRGANTGELFF.